Listed below are T cell receptor beta chains from one sample, sequenced in a study of response to subunit inactivated influenza vaccine. Each CDR3 protein is one row after TCRdb ran MiXCR on the RT-PCR reads. The sample has over 400,000 distinct CDR3 sequences, 13% seen once; the top ten hold 13%. Sequenced material: PBMCs from blood, taken more than 35 days after vaccination. All receptors derive from a man in his fifties who received an inactivated influenza vaccine. Both conserved end residues are part of each CDR3. The D gene is left open where the match is weak. Not every row has a clone size; where given, it reads once, few, many or a size class.

J	V	D	size	length	DNA	CDR3
TRBJ1-3	TRBV7-8	-	-	14	TGTGCCAGCAGCCCGACCAATCCTGGAAACACCATATATTTT	CASSPTNPGNTIYF
TRBJ2-1	TRBV9	-	-	14	TGTGCCAGCAGCCGGGGTAGCGGCTACAATGAGCAGTTCTTC	CASSRGSGYNEQFF
TRBJ2-5	TRBV7-2	-	-	14	TGTGCCAGCAGCCCCTCACTAGCTTCGGAGACCCAGTACTTC	CASSPSLASETQYF
TRBJ2-2	TRBV12-5	-	-	14	TGTGCTAGTGCGAGGGACTTGAACACCGGGGAGCTGTTTTTT	CASARDLNTGELFF
TRBJ2-3	TRBV5-1	-	-	15	TGCGCCAGCAGCCAAAGGACGGTTAGCACAGATACGCAGTATTTT	CASSQRTVSTDTQYF
TRBJ2-1	TRBV20-1	-	-	17	TGCAGTGCTAGATCGCGGGCGGGGGCAACACGGGGTAATGAGCAGTTCTTC	CSARSRAGATRGNEQFF
TRBJ1-1	TRBV5-8	-	many	14	TGTGCCAGCAGCTTCGGGGGCCTGAACACTGAAGCTTTCTTT	CASSFGGLNTEAFF
TRBJ2-1	TRBV4-1	-	-	16	TGCGCCAGCAGCCCAGTGGACACTCGATGGGGCAATGAGCAGTTCTTC	CASSPVDTRWGNEQFF
TRBJ2-5	TRBV3-1	TRBD2	-	16	TGTGCCAGCACCCGCCCGGGACTAGCGCATGACGGGACCCAGTACTTC	CASTRPGLAHDGTQYF
TRBJ2-1	TRBV11-1	TRBD2	-	19	TGTGCCAGCAGCCCTGGGGTAGCGGGAGACCTTGAGGGTTCCAATGAGCAGTTCTTC	CASSPGVAGDLEGSNEQFF
TRBJ2-3	TRBV6-1	TRBD2	-	16	TGTGCCAGCAGCTCATCCGGGGGGGGCTGGGCAGATACGCAGTATTTT	CASSSSGGGWADTQYF
TRBJ2-1	TRBV10-3	-	many	13	TGTGCCATACAGGGTTTGGGCTCAGGTGAGCAGTTCTTC	CAIQGLGSGEQFF
TRBJ2-1	TRBV20-1	TRBD1	-	14	TGCAGTGCTATGGGGGACAGATCCTACAATGAGCAGTTCTTC	CSAMGDRSYNEQFF
TRBJ2-1	TRBV20-1	-	few	16	TGCAGTGCTAGAGACCTTGACATTAAGGGAGGCCTGGGGCAGTTCTTC	CSARDLDIKGGLGQFF
TRBJ2-1	TRBV11-2	-	few	15	TGTGCCAGCAGCTTAGTGCCGAACTATCGCAATGAGCAGTTCTTC	CASSLVPNYRNEQFF
TRBJ2-7	TRBV20-1	TRBD1	-	12	TGCAGTGCTAGCCAGGGGGCGGACGAGCAGTACTTC	CSASQGADEQYF
TRBJ2-1	TRBV24-1	-	-	16	TGTGCCACCAGTGATCCAACCGGCAGTGCCTACAATGAGCAGTTCTTC	CATSDPTGSAYNEQFF
TRBJ2-1	TRBV7-6	TRBD2	-	19	TGTGCCAGCAGCTTGCCGACTAGCGGGAGTAATATCCAGAGGGATGAGCAGTTCTTC	CASSLPTSGSNIQRDEQFF
TRBJ2-2	TRBV7-2	TRBD2	few	17	TGTGCCAGCAGCTTTAGCGGGACTTACCGGGGGGCCGGGGAGCTGTTTTTT	CASSFSGTYRGAGELFF
TRBJ2-7	TRBV5-1	-	-	15	TGCGCCAGCAGCTTGAGTTACAGAAGCTCCTACGAGCAGTACTTC	CASSLSYRSSYEQYF
TRBJ1-1	TRBV20-1	TRBD1	few	14	TGCAGTGCTAGAGGGAGGACAGGGATAAGAGAAGCTTTCTTT	CSARGRTGIREAFF
TRBJ2-7	TRBV4-3	-	-	13	TGCGCCAGCAGCCAACGGGCTACCTACGAGCAGTACTTC	CASSQRATYEQYF
TRBJ1-1	TRBV5-5	-	few	13	TGTGCCAGCAGCTTGTTTGGAAACACTGAAGCTTTCTTT	CASSLFGNTEAFF
TRBJ2-1	TRBV3-1	TRBD2	few	16	TGTGCCAGCAGCCGCCGCCAATTAGCGGGGGGAAGAGAGCAGTTCTTC	CASSRRQLAGGREQFF
TRBJ1-4	TRBV13	-	few	12	TGTGCCAGCAGCTTACAACGGGAAAAACTGTTTTTT	CASSLQREKLFF
TRBJ2-1	TRBV15	-	few	13	TGTGCCACCAGTGGGCGGGCTCACAATGAGCAGTTCTTC	CATSGRAHNEQFF
TRBJ2-7	TRBV6-2/TRBV6-3	-	-	13	TGTGCCAGCAGTTATGAACGGCCTTACGAGCAGTACTTC	CASSYERPYEQYF
TRBJ1-4	TRBV28	TRBD1	few	16	TGTGCCAGCAGCCTCGGGACAGGGGGCTTCGGTGAAAAACTGTTTTTT	CASSLGTGGFGEKLFF
TRBJ2-5	TRBV3-1	TRBD1	few	16	TGTGCCAGCAGTCGCATCAGGGGGACCACCCGAGAGACCCAGTACTTC	CASSRIRGTTRETQYF
TRBJ2-3	TRBV4-3	TRBD2	many	15	TGCGCCAGCAGCCAAGTCACTAGCGGCACAGATACGCAGTATTTT	CASSQVTSGTDTQYF
TRBJ2-2	TRBV3-1	-	-	13	TGTGCCAGCAGCCAAGTGACAACCGGGGAGCTGTTTTTT	CASSQVTTGELFF
TRBJ2-3	TRBV7-6	TRBD2	many	17	TGTGCCAGCAGCTTAGAAGCTAGCGGGATTCCCACAGATACGCAGTATTTT	CASSLEASGIPTDTQYF
TRBJ2-5	TRBV9	-	-	14	TGTGCCAGCAGCGTAGAACTACACCAAGAGACCCAGTACTTC	CASSVELHQETQYF
TRBJ2-1	TRBV3-1	TRBD1	few	15	TGTGCCAGCAGCCAATTGGGGACAGCTGCCAATGAGCAGTTCTTC	CASSQLGTAANEQFF
TRBJ1-5	TRBV10-3	-	few	15	TGTGCCATCAGTGAGTCGGGGGTTAGCAATCAGCCCCAGCATTTT	CAISESGVSNQPQHF
TRBJ1-6	TRBV4-1	TRBD1	few	14	TGCGCCAGCTCGGACAGGGGATATAATTCACCCCTCCACTTT	CASSDRGYNSPLHF
TRBJ2-1	TRBV29-1	-	-	14	TGCAGCGTTGAAGGACAGCGGGCGCGCAATGAGCAGTTCTTC	CSVEGQRARNEQFF
TRBJ1-6	TRBV27	-	-	15	TGTGCCAGCAGTAACTACCGGAAACATAATTCACCCCTCCACTTT	CASSNYRKHNSPLHF
TRBJ2-7	TRBV6-2/TRBV6-3	-	-	11	TGTGCCAGCGCCGGGTTGGGCGAGCAGTACTTC	CASAGLGEQYF
TRBJ1-2	TRBV28	-	many	14	TGTGCCAGCAGTTTCCAGAGCTTTGCCTATGGCTACACCTTC	CASSFQSFAYGYTF
TRBJ2-1	TRBV4-2	-	-	15	TGTGCCAGCAGCCCGAACCCCACCACCACCTATGAGCAGTTCTTC	CASSPNPTTTYEQFF
TRBJ2-5	TRBV4-1	TRBD2	once	15	TGCGCCAGCAGCTCCCCCGGGACTAGCGGGGAGACCCAGTACTTC	CASSSPGTSGETQYF
TRBJ2-7	TRBV7-9	-	-	14	TGTGCCAGCAGCAGGGGGGTCCGGACCGACGAGCAGTACTTC	CASSRGVRTDEQYF
TRBJ2-1	TRBV27	TRBD2	-	16	TGTGCCAGCAGCTTTCATACTAGCGGGGGCCCAAGTGAGCAGTTCTTC	CASSFHTSGGPSEQFF
TRBJ1-1	TRBV19	-	-	15	TGTGCCAGTAGTATAGAAGGACAGATCAACACTGAAGCTTTCTTT	CASSIEGQINTEAFF
TRBJ2-7	TRBV4-2	-	many	14	TGTGCCAGCAGCCAAGATCGAGCGACCTACGAGCAGTACTTC	CASSQDRATYEQYF
TRBJ2-3	TRBV12-3/TRBV12-4	-	many	14	TGTGCCAGCAGTTTAATCTGGGGAACTGATACGCAGTATTTT	CASSLIWGTDTQYF
TRBJ1-2	TRBV6-2/TRBV6-3	-	-	11	TGTGCCAGCATGGCTAACTATGGCTACACCTTC	CASMANYGYTF
TRBJ2-1	TRBV6-2/TRBV6-3	TRBD1	few	16	TGTGCCAGCAGACCACCGGGACAGGGGTCCCTCAATGAGCAGTTCTTC	CASRPPGQGSLNEQFF
TRBJ2-7	TRBV27	TRBD2	many	14	TGTGCCAGCAGTTTATGGAGCGGGGGTTACGAGCAGTACTTC	CASSLWSGGYEQYF
TRBJ2-2	TRBV5-1	-	-	14	TGCGCCAGCCAAACGACAGGAGCGATCGGGGAGCTGTTTTTT	CASQTTGAIGELFF
TRBJ2-1	TRBV12-3/TRBV12-4	-	many	14	TGTGCCAGCACCCAGTTGAGCTCCTACAATGAGCAGTTCTTC	CASTQLSSYNEQFF